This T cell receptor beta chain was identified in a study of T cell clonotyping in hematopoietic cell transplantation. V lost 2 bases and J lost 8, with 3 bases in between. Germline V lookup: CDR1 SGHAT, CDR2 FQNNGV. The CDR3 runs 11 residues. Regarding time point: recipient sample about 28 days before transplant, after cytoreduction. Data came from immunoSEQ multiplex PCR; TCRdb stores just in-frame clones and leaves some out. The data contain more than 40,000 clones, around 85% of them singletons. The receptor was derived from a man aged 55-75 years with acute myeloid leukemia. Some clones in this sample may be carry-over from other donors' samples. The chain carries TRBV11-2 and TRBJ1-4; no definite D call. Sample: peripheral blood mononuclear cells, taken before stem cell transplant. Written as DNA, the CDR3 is TGTGCCAGCAGCTTACAAGAAAAACTGTTTTTT. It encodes CASSLQEKLFF.